This T cell receptor beta chain was identified during a study of blood T cells in healthy people across ages. Study observations and caveats: More naive CD4+ cells and higher diversity marked long-lived donors relative to aged donors.

A J-beta primer mix and a sample-barcoded 5' primer were used in a second PCR of roughly 6 to 11 cycles. TCRdb recomputed calls from the 5' RACE reads with MiXCR, one row per CDR3 protein. The sample contains roughly 800,000 distinct CDR3 sequences, roughly 50% of which appear only once. With each sample, at least 5.5 micrograms of total RNA were extracted. Regarding this clonotype: Its antigen is unidentified.

This CDR3 has 11 amino acids. The germline V gene has CDR1 KGHDR and CDR2 SFDVKD. V was clipped by 6 bases and J by 4 bases, with 6 bases between them. The rearrangement uses TRBV24-1 and TRBJ2-7; no definite D call. The clonotype comes from a man aged 30 to 39 in good health. Sequenced input: blood. This CDR3 is CATSSGYEQYF. The CDR3 region has the DNA TGTGCCACCAGTAGTGGTTACGAGCAGTACTTC.